The 27 T cell receptor beta chains presented below share a single source sample, sequenced in a study of human T cells and chemical hapten exposure. Time point in this sample: pre-sensitization, week 0. The treatment denotes: therapeutic diphenylcyclopropenone sensitization with weekly scalp DPC. TCRdb re-derived calls from the RACE reads in MiXCR, one entry per CDR3 protein. The data show 85,000 to 120,000 distinct CDR3 sequences, with around 10% seen just once and 1.5% to 2% held by the top ten. The sequencing used whole blood, collected in connection with sensitization to the hapten diphenylcyclopropenone (DPC). The receptor set was obtained from a woman aged 50 to 60 with alopecia areata. Some clones in this sample may be carry-over from other donors' samples.

This clonotype was recorded a few times. V gene TRBV20-1 combines with J gene TRBJ2-1; 7 bases line up with TRBD2. The CDR3 runs 14 residues. Trimming removed 4 bases from V and 8 bases from J; junction bases left unmatched: 11. Looked up from germline, CDR1 is DFQATT and CDR2 is SNEGSKA (reference sequence). CDR3 in amino acids: CSATLKTSFHEQFF. For the CDR3, the DNA is TGCAGTGCTACACTGAAGACTAGCTTCCATGAGCAGTTCTTC.

This clonotype has at least ten counts. The V and J genes are TRBV7-9 and TRBJ1-3, with D possibly TRBD1 on 6 matching bases. Germline loops: CDR1 SEHNR, CDR2 FQNEAQ (reference sequence). The CDR3 has 13 amino acids. The V end was cut by 4 bases, the J end by 10 bases, with 14 bases between. The CDR3 DNA is TGTGCCAGCAGCTCAGCTGAGGGGGGAACCATATATTTT. Translated: CASSSAEGGTIYF.

This clonotype was detected many times. The chain combines TRBV28 with TRBJ1-1; D is unresolved. CDR1 MDHEN and CDR2 SYDVKM come from the germline V gene. V lost 8 bases, J lost 0 bases, and 10 bases lay in between. The CDR3 totals 13 residues. The CDR3 loop reads CASLGYLNTEAFF. The CDR3 nucleotides read TGTGCCAGCTTAGGCTATCTGAACACTGAAGCTTTCTTT.

This clonotype was picked up a small number of times. The chain recombines TRBV5-4 with TRBJ2-3; no firm D call. The V gene lost 0 bases and the J gene lost 1 base, with 9 bases spanning the gap. The CDR3 sequence is 15 residues long. Germline V gene data show CDR1 as SGHNT and CDR2 as YYREEE (reference sequence). The DNA of the CDR3 is TGTGCCAGCAGCTTGGATTTTGGCGGCACAGATACGCAGTATTTT. This gives the protein CASSLDFGGTDTQYF.

V usage is TRBV5-1 and J usage is TRBJ2-5; 10 bases line up with TRBD1. This CDR3 region has 17 residues. CDR1 is SGHRS, CDR2 YFSETQ, per germline. J gave up 2 bases and V 4 bases, and 11 bases lay outside the gene matches. In DNA, the CDR3 is TGCGCCAGCAGCCCTGGGGAGACAGGGGGCCCTCAAGAGACCCAGTACTTC. Its protein product is CASSPGETGGPQETQYF.

This rearrangement joins TRBV6-2 or TRBV6-3 to TRBJ1-5; D unresolved. The V end lost 6 bases, the J end lost 5 bases, and 14 bases lay between the germline ends. The length of the CDR3 is 14 residues. Germline V gene lookup returns CDR1 MNHEY and CDR2 SVGEGT. CDR3 coding DNA: TGTGCCAGCAGGATATTGGGTTCAGATCAGCCCCAGCATTTT. Translating gives CASRILGSDQPQHF.

In its sample, this clonotype was seen many times. The chain employs TRBV18 and TRBJ1-1, with D perhaps matching TRBD1 (6 bases). Germline CDR1 reads KGHSH; CDR2 reads LQKENI. Trimming cost V 0 bases and J 10 bases, with 15 bases left between them. CDR3 length: 14 residues. CDR3 DNA: TGTGCCAGCTCACCACCCAACTCACAGGGACGAGCTTTCTTT. Encoded protein: CASSPPNSQGRAFF.

V is TRBV27 and J is TRBJ2-1, with D possibly being TRBD2 (6 bases). Trimming removed 7 bases at V and 6 bases at J, with 16 bases between. Germline loops: CDR1 MNHEY, CDR2 SMNVEV (reference sequence). This CDR3 is 14 amino acids long. CDR3 region: CASTSPGESNEQFF. The CDR3, as DNA: TGTGCCAGCACCTCCCCGGGGGAGAGCAATGAGCAGTTCTTC.

This clonotype turned up a few times. The chain couples TRBV28 to TRBJ1-2, with TRBD1 identical over 7 bases. This CDR3 region has 15 residues. Germline trimming cut 4 bases from V and 8 bases from J; bases unmatched to any gene: 13. Germline V CDR1 and CDR2: MDHEN, SYDVKM. The CDR3 coding sequence is TGTGCCAGCAGTTCAACAGGGGACCCAGTACGGGGCTACACCTTC. This translates into CASSSTGDPVRGYTF.

This clonotype was recorded only once. The V gene is TRBV7-2, the J gene TRBJ2-4; D may be TRBD2 (5 bases). The germline V and J ends were trimmed by 8 bases and 8 bases, with 10 bases remaining between them. Germline CDR1 SGHTA, CDR2 FQGNSA. This CDR3 is 11 amino acids long. CDR3 bases: TGTGCCAGCCAGGCGGGTCACATTCAGTACTTC. It is translated as CASQAGHIQYF.

The chain is built from TRBV4-1 and TRBJ2-1, with 7 bases that match TRBD2. Germline V CDR1 and CDR2: MGHRA, YSYEKL. Unmatched junction bases numbered 10, after V lost 4 bases and J lost 4 bases. The CDR3 is made up of 16 amino acids. The CDR3 spells CASSPRSSGVYNEQFF. The CDR3 region has the DNA TGCGCCAGCAGCCCTCGTTCGAGCGGGGTTTACAATGAGCAGTTCTTC.

This rearrangement joins TRBV6-1 to TRBJ1-5, with 12 nucleotides matching TRBD1. The CDR3 has 17 residues. Unmatched junction bases numbered 11, after V lost 3 bases and J lost 8 bases. In germline, CDR1 is MNHNS, CDR2 SASEGT. The CDR3 coding sequence is TGTGCCAGCAGTGAGCCTAGGGACAGGGGGCCCCTGAAGCCCCAGCATTTT. Protein: CASSEPRDRGPLKPQHF.

This clonotype has a handful of counts. This sequence joins TRBV7-2 and TRBJ1-5, with D uncertain. V shed 4 bases and J shed 5 bases, with 15 bases lying between them. Per germline, CDR1 SGHTA and CDR2 FQGNSA. The CDR3 contains 15 residues. CDR3 in amino acids: CASSSTGSLYQPQHF. The DNA of the CDR3 is TGTGCCAGCAGCTCAACGGGGAGCCTTTATCAGCCCCAGCATTTT.

V is TRBV6-1 and J is TRBJ1-5, with 9 positions matching TRBD1. V lost 6 bases and J lost 8; bases outside the gene matches: 8. In germline, CDR1 is MNHNS, CDR2 SASEGT. This CDR3 has 14 amino acids. CDR3 region: CASRETGQGEPQHF. The DNA of the CDR3 is TGTGCCAGCAGAGAAACGGGACAGGGAGAGCCCCAGCATTTT.

This clonotype was observed a few times. This rearrangement joins TRBV6-8 to TRBJ1-4; D ambiguous. Germline loops: CDR1 MNHGY, CDR2 SAAAGT. CDR3 size: 16 residues. V was shortened by 7 bases and J by 8 bases, with 23 bases between the two germline ends. CDR3 sequence (DNA): TGTGCCAGCAAGAACCCTACAGTAAGGGAAAGAGAAAAACTGTTTTTT. This codes for CASKNPTVREREKLFF.

This clonotype was found many times. The chain recombines TRBV7-9 with TRBJ1-1; D not certain. CDR1 is SEHNR, CDR2 FQNEAQ, per germline (reference sequence). Between the trimmed V and J ends, which lost 4 bases and 1 base, there was a span of 7 bases. The CDR3 consists of 13 residues. In DNA form, the CDR3 reads TGTGCCAGCAGCTCCCAGGAGAACACTGAAGCTTTCTTT. This codes for CASSSQENTEAFF.

The chain has TRBV28 and TRBJ1-4; the match to TRBD1 covers 11 bases. The germline CDR1 and CDR2 sequences are MDHEN and SYDVKM. The CDR3 covers 14 residues. Unmatched junction bases numbered 4, after V lost 3 bases and J lost 10 bases. CDR3 in amino acids: CASSFPGQGGKLFF. The CDR3 bases are TGTGCCAGCAGTTTTCCGGGACAGGGGGGAAAACTGTTTTTT. Full variable domain (remainder filled in from reference TRBV28 and TRBJ1-4): DVKVTQSSRYLVKRTGEKVFLECVQDMDHENMFWYRQDPGLGLRLIYFSYDVKMKEKGDIPEGYSVSREKKERFSLILESASTNQTSMYLCASSFPGQGGKLFFGSGTQLSVL.

CDR3 sequence (DNA): TGCGCCAGCAGCTCGGAGAGGAACACTGAAGCTTTCTTT. It yields the protein CASSSERNTEAFF. The chain employs TRBV5-1 and TRBJ1-1; D gene uncertain. The CDR3 extends over 13 amino acids. Deletions cut 3 bases from V and 1 base from J, with 7 bases between. Germline V gene lookup returns CDR1 SGHRS and CDR2 YFSETQ. Full variable domain (rest looked up from reference TRBV5-1 and TRBJ1-1): KAGVTQTPRYLIKTRGQQVTLSCSPISGHRSVSWYQQTPGQGLQFLFEYFSETQRNKGNFPGRFSGRQFSNSRSEMNVSTLELGDSALYLCASSSERNTEAFFGQGTRLTVV.

This chain uses TRBV19 with TRBJ1-5, with unresolved D. The CDR3 consists of 12 residues. Germline V gene sequence: CDR1 LNHDA, CDR2 SQIVND (reference sequence). Trimming took off 5 bases at V and 7 bases at J, with 9 bases between the two ends. CDR3 sequence: CASSLLRQPQHF. CDR3 sequence (DNA): TGTGCCAGTAGTCTCCTGAGGCAGCCCCAGCATTTT.

This clonotype was detected only a few times. The rearrangement joins TRBV10-3 to TRBJ1-6; 8 nucleotides match TRBD1. The V gene's germline CDR1 is ENHRY and CDR2 SYGVKD. This CDR3 contains 14 residues. V shed 6 bases, J shed 7 bases, and the junction held 5 bases outside the gene matches. The CDR3 DNA sequence: TGTGCCATCAGCAGACAGGGGTTGAATTCACCCCTCCACTTT. It translates to CAISRQGLNSPLHF.

This chain connects TRBV5-1 to TRBJ2-1; D gene uncertain. The V and J ends lost 0 bases and 0 bases respectively, with 7 bases between them. The CDR3 totals 15 residues. Germline values: CDR1 SGHRS, CDR2 YFSETQ. CDR3 loop: CASSLGVSSYNEQFF. CDR3 coding DNA: TGCGCCAGCAGCTTGGGGGTTAGCTCCTACAATGAGCAGTTCTTC.

The chain carries TRBV7-9 and TRBJ2-1; D not resolved. Germline CDR1 and CDR2: SEHNR and FQNEAQ (reference sequence). The CDR3 runs to 17 residues. Trimming removed 3 bases at V and 2 bases at J, with 17 bases between. CDR3 sequence (DNA): TGTGCCAGCAGCTTTGAGAGGTTCGGTAGTCCCTACAATGAGCAGTTCTTC. Its protein is CASSFERFGSPYNEQFF.

This chain links TRBV12-3 or TRBV12-4 with TRBJ2-7; D is tentatively TRBD1 or TRBD2 (5 bases each). The length of the CDR3 is 14 residues. Trimming cost V 6 bases and J 3 bases, with 15 bases left between them. In DNA form, the CDR3 reads TGTGCCAGCAGACCCGGGACCCAGAACTACGAGCAGTACTTC. It translates to CASRPGTQNYEQYF.

This clonotype has more than one count but fewer than ten. J is TRBJ2-7 and V is TRBV28, with a tentative D call TRBD1 (5 bases). V was trimmed by 4 bases and J by 3 bases, leaving 10 bases between them. In germline, CDR1 is MDHEN, CDR2 SYDVKM. This CDR3 contains 13 residues. The CDR3 is CASSSPTDYEQYF. The CDR3 coding sequence is TGTGCCAGCAGTTCCCCGACAGACTACGAGCAGTACTTC.

As regards this clonotype: It may be a read error: a sequence one base away is much more abundant. The V call is TRBV24-1, the J call TRBJ2-3, with unresolved D. Germline V lookup: CDR1 KGHDR, CDR2 SFDVKD. Trimming cost V 5 bases and J 7 bases, with 9 bases left between them. The CDR3 contains 12 residues. DNA for the CDR3: TGTGCCACCAGTGCGGACGGCAATACGCAGTATTTT. Translating gives CATSADGNTQYF.

CDR3 sequence reads: CASSLSSPLHF. Written as DNA, the CDR3 is TGTGCCAGCAGCTTATCTTCACCCCTCCACTTT. The chain is built from TRBV7-2 and TRBJ1-6; the D is unclear. The germline V gene has CDR1 SGHTA and CDR2 FQGNSA. CDR3 length equals 11 residues. Trimming took off 2 bases at V and 9 bases at J, with 2 bases between the two ends. The whole variable domain, filled in from reference TRBV7-2 and TRBJ1-6, reads GAGVSQSPSNKVTEKGKDVELRCDPISGHTALYWYRQSLGQGLEFLIYFQGNSAPDKSGLPSDRFSAERTGGSVSTLTIQRTQQEDSAVYLCASSLSSPLHFGNGTRLTVT.

There are a few counts of this clonotype. The chain has TRBV28 and TRBJ2-7; the D gene could be TRBD1 or TRBD2 (5 bases each). The germline V gene encodes CDR1 MDHEN and CDR2 SYDVKM. V shed 2 bases and J shed 0 bases, with 11 bases lying between them. The CDR3 length is 15 residues. The CDR3 bases are TGTGCCAGCAGTTTAAGCCCAGGGAGCTCCTACGAGCAGTACTTC. Its protein product is CASSLSPGSSYEQYF.